This T cell receptor beta chain is drawn from a study of blood T cell repertoires in COVID-19. This CDR3 is 16 amino acids long. Trimming took off 4 bases at V and 7 bases at J, with 20 bases between the two ends. Germline assignment: CDR1 LNHNV and CDR2 YYDKDF (reference sequence). Authors' data handling: Estimates of nucleated cell counts were drawn from the amplification of reference gene primers. Profiling relied on immunoSEQ multiplex PCR, and the TCRdb table lists in-frame clones only, not all of them. V and J calls and clone size are copied from that table; D and trimming were computed from the DNA. The data show about 83,000 clones, 86% seen once.

V gene TRBV15 combines with J gene TRBJ1-5; D is unresolved. The sequence derives from a man in his forties or fifties with active COVID-19. Source material: peripheral blood. The CDR3: CATSKQGRGSGQPQHF. The DNA for the CDR3 is TGTGCCACCAGCAAACAAGGCCGGGGATCAGGACAGCCCCAGCATTTT.